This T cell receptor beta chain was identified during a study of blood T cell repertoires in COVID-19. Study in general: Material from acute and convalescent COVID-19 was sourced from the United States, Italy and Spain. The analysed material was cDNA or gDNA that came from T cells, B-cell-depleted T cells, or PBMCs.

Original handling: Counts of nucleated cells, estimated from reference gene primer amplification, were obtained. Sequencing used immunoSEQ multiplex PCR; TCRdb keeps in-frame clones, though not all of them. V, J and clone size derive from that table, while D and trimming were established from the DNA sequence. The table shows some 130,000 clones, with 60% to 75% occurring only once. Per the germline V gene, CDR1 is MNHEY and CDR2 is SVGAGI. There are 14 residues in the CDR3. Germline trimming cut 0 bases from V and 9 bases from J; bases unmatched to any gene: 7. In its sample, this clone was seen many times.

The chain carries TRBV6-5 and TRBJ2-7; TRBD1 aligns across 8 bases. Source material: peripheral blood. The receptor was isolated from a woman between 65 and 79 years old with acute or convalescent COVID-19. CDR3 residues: CASSYSRTGPGQYF. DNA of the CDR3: TGTGCCAGCAGTTACTCGAGGACAGGGCCAGGGCAGTACTTC.